This T cell receptor (beta chain) was recorded in a study of blood T cell repertoires in COVID-19. As for the study in general: Some COVID-19 samples were acute and others convalescent; all came from the United States, Italy and Spain. T cells, B-cell-depleted T cells, or PBMCs supplied cDNA or gDNA.

Original methodology: Estimation of nucleated cell counts was performed using reference gene primer amplification. Generated by immunoSEQ multiplex PCR, the TCRdb table keeps only in-frame clones and is missing some. For V, J and clone size, that table is used; D and trimming come from the DNA. The table lists about 150,000 clones, 75% to 90% of them singletons, with around an eighth in the top ten. This CDR3 has 15 amino acids. V gave up 2 bases and J gave up 6 bases, with 14 bases separating them. CDR1 MGHRA and CDR2 YSYEKL come from the germline V gene. This clone was detected only a few times. The chain uses TRBV4-1 and TRBJ2-1, with a weak D call TRBD2 (5 bases). This receptor was taken from a young man with COVID-19, enrolled during active disease. What was sequenced was peripheral blood. The chain's CDR3 is CASSQTRRSSNEQFF. The DNA for the CDR3 is TGCGCCAGCAGCCAAACTAGGAGGAGCAGCAATGAGCAGTTCTTC.